These T cell receptor beta chains were read from a single sample in a study of shared clonotypes between healthy human individuals. Here immunoSEQ multiplex PCR was the method, and the copy in TCRdb shows in-frame clones only, minus some. Of some 350,000 clones listed, less than 85% were seen once; the top ten hold 10%. Material for sequencing was memory CD4+ T cells sorted from blood. Receptor source: a man younger than 45 in good health. Each CDR3 is given with its conserved first and last residue. D genes are given only for firm matches. The size entry is marked missing in some rows and otherwise reads once, few, many or a size class.

J gene | clone size | V gene | D gene | CDR3 protein | CDR3 DNA
TRBJ2-7 | many | TRBV5-1 | TRBD1 | CASSPGTGWNYEQYF | TGCGCCAGCAGCCCCGGGACAGGGTGGAACTACGAGCAGTACTTC
TRBJ2-7 | NA | TRBV30 | TRBD1 | CAWKIAGQGSYEQYF | TGTGCCTGGAAGATTGCGGGACAGGGTAGCTACGAGCAGTACTTC
TRBJ2-5 | NA | TRBV5-1 | TRBD1 | CASSPQGEGKTQYF | TGCGCCAGCAGCCCCCAGGGGGAAGGGAAGACCCAGTACTTC
TRBJ2-1 | many | TRBV18 | TRBD2 | CASSRAGGRSSYNEQFF | TGTGCCAGCTCACGGGCGGGAGGAAGGAGCTCCTACAATGAGCAGTTCTTC
TRBJ1-2 | NA | TRBV25-1 | NA | CASSERVSLGGYTF | TGTGCCAGCAGTGAAAGGGTCTCCCTGGGTGGCTACACCTTC
TRBJ1-2 | once | TRBV5-1 | TRBD1 | CASSFKPQGAQGYTF | TGCGCCAGCAGCTTCAAGCCACAGGGGGCTCAGGGCTACACCTTC
TRBJ1-5 | NA | TRBV19 | NA | CASSIGSYSNQPQHF | TGTGCCAGTAGTATAGGATCTTATAGCAATCAGCCCCAGCATTTT
TRBJ1-1 | NA | TRBV10-3 | NA | CAISDPEGGEAFF | TGTGCCATCAGTGATCCTGAAGGAGGGGAAGCTTTCTTT
TRBJ2-5 | NA | TRBV6-1 | TRBD2 | CASSSPGLGTETQYF | TGTGCCAGCAGTTCACCGGGACTAGGTACAGAGACCCAGTACTTC
TRBJ2-5 | NA | TRBV6-6 | NA | CASRQGETQYF | TGTGCCAGCAGACAGGGAGAAACCCAGTACTTC
TRBJ1-1 | once | TRBV5-1 | NA | CASRPTHGGGEENTEAFF | TGCGCCAGCAGACCCACTCATGGGGGGGGCGAGGAAAACACTGAAGCTTTCTTT
TRBJ2-7 | NA | TRBV27 | NA | CASSFNNYEQYF | TGTGCCAGCAGTTTCAATAACTACGAGCAGTACTTC
TRBJ1-2 | NA | TRBV20-1 | NA | CSAALTGGYTF | TGCAGTGCCGCGTTAACCGGTGGCTACACCTTC
TRBJ2-7 | NA | TRBV5-5 | TRBD2 | CASTYNGVAGRASYEQYF | TGTGCCAGCACCTACAACGGGGTAGCGGGACGGGCCTCCTACGAGCAGTACTTC
TRBJ1-1 | NA | TRBV5-1 | TRBD1 | CASSTGQHQNTEAFF | TGCGCCAGCAGCACGGGACAGCACCAGAACACTGAAGCTTTCTTT
TRBJ2-5 | few | TRBV19 | NA | CASSPTGYGRETQYF | TGTGCCAGTAGCCCGACAGGCTATGGGAGAGAGACCCAGTACTTC
TRBJ2-7 | once | TRBV30 | TRBD1 | CAWEARTGLSYEQYF | TGTGCCTGGGAGGCCCGGACAGGGTTATCCTACGAGCAGTACTTC
TRBJ2-3 | once | TRBV4-2 | TRBD2 | CASRTSEIQYF | TGTGCCAGCAGGACTAGCGAGATTCAGTATTTT
TRBJ2-5 | NA | TRBV18 | TRBD1 | CASSLGDSQETQYF | TGTGCCAGCTCACTGGGGGACAGCCAAGAGACCCAGTACTTC
TRBJ2-1 | NA | TRBV13 | NA | CASSPFGRGFSQGYNEQFF | TGTGCCAGCAGCCCCTTTGGACGAGGGTTTTCTCAGGGGTACAATGAGCAGTTCTTC
TRBJ2-7 | NA | TRBV10-3 | NA | CATTATAYEQYF | TGTGCCACCACGGCGACAGCCTACGAGCAGTACTTC
TRBJ2-1 | few | TRBV12-5 | NA | CASGLYTYNEQFF | TGTGCTAGTGGTTTGTATACGTACAATGAGCAGTTCTTC
TRBJ2-5 | few | TRBV7-2 | TRBD2 | CASSLDPAGGETQYF | TGTGCCAGCAGCTTAGATCCGGCGGGGGGAGAGACCCAGTACTTC
TRBJ2-3 | many | TRBV25-1 | NA | CASSEGGRTDTQYF | TGTGCCAGCAGTGAAGGTGGCAGAACAGATACGCAGTATTTT
TRBJ1-2 | NA | TRBV5-5 | TRBD1 | CASSAQGAGYGYTF | TGTGCCAGCAGCGCGCAGGGGGCCGGATATGGCTACACCTTC
TRBJ2-5 | NA | TRBV30 | NA | CAWSIGTARETQYF | TGTGCCTGGAGTATCGGGACCGCGCGGGAGACCCAGTACTTC
TRBJ2-1 | NA | TRBV11-3 | NA | CASSLDLRRENEQFF | TGTGCCAGCAGCTTAGATCTGAGACGGGAGAATGAGCAGTTCTTC
TRBJ2-2 | NA | TRBV7-2 | NA | CASSLALVSAGELFF | TGTGCCAGCAGCTTAGCCCTTGTGTCCGCCGGGGAGCTGTTTTTT
TRBJ2-1 | NA | TRBV19 | TRBD2 | CASSIDKGLAGPSSYNEQFF | TGTGCCAGTAGTATAGATAAAGGGCTAGCGGGTCCGAGCTCCTACAATGAGCAGTTCTTC
TRBJ1-1 | NA | TRBV27 | TRBD1 | CASSSPGQGMSEAFF | TGTGCCAGCAGTTCGCCGGGACAGGGCATGTCTGAAGCTTTCTTT
TRBJ2-1 | NA | TRBV4-2 | NA | CASTEGYNEQFF | TGTGCCAGCACGGAGGGATACAATGAGCAGTTCTTC
TRBJ2-1 | few | TRBV7-6 | TRBD1 | CASSSFETGGEQFF | TGTGCCAGCAGCTCTTTTGAGACAGGGGGTGAGCAGTTCTTC
TRBJ2-7 | NA | TRBV6-1 | TRBD2 | CASIGGGSSPDF | TGTGCCAGCATCGGGGGGGGATCCTCCCCGGACTTC
TRBJ1-4 | NA | TRBV14 | NA | CASSSQTGLVMRKLFF | TGTGCCAGCAGCTCCCAGACAGGACTTGTAATGAGGAAACTGTTTTTT
TRBJ1-3 | few | TRBV5-1 | NA | CASSWDDASGNTIYF | TGCGCCAGCTCCTGGGACGACGCCTCTGGAAACACCATATATTTT
TRBJ1-5 | NA | TRBV11-2 | NA | CASSAAGPNQPQHF | TGTGCCAGCAGCGCCGCGGGCCCCAATCAGCCCCAGCATTTT
TRBJ2-7 | NA | TRBV6-5 | TRBD1 | CASSLGGTGVYEQYF | TGTGCCAGCAGTCTTGGGGGGACAGGGGTATACGAGCAGTACTTC
TRBJ2-1 | NA | TRBV5-1 | TRBD2 | CASSSTSGGDNEQFF | TGCGCCAGCAGCTCAACTAGCGGGGGGGACAATGAGCAGTTCTTC
TRBJ2-4 | NA | TRBV18 | TRBD2 | CASSTSGREAKNIQYF | TGTGCCAGCTCGACTAGCGGGAGGGAAGCCAAAAACATTCAGTACTTC
TRBJ2-1 | NA | TRBV11-3 | NA | CASSLEGGSGNEQFF | TGTGCCAGCAGCTTAGAGGGAGGCTCGGGCAATGAGCAGTTCTTC
TRBJ2-7 | NA | TRBV2 | NA | CASSEGTSPYEQYF | TGTGCCAGCAGTGAAGGTACTAGTCCCTACGAGCAGTACTTC
TRBJ1-5 | many | TRBV2 | NA | CASVRDSNQPQHF | TGTGCCAGCGTTAGAGATAGCAATCAGCCCCAGCATTTT
TRBJ1-4 | few | TRBV6-1 | NA | CASKREPANEKLFF | TGTGCCAGCAAGAGGGAACCGGCTAATGAAAAACTGTTTTTT
TRBJ1-2 | NA | TRBV7-8 | NA | CASSSTGNNYGYTF | TGTGCCAGCAGCTCTACAGGGAATAACTATGGCTACACCTTC
TRBJ2-7 | NA | TRBV4-1 | NA | CASSQDRASYEQYF | TGCGCCAGCAGCCAGGACCGCGCTTCCTACGAGCAGTACTTC
TRBJ1-2 | many | TRBV6-1 | NA | CASSVAPGGPGYTF | TGTGCCAGCAGTGTGGCGCCCGGGGGTCCCGGCTACACCTTC
TRBJ2-1 | NA | TRBV7-2 | TRBD1 | CASSRGGTGNNEQFF | TGTGCCAGCAGCAGAGGGGGGACAGGGAACAATGAGCAGTTCTTC
TRBJ2-7 | NA | TRBV7-2 | NA | CASSLADGETYEQYF | TGTGCCAGCAGCTTAGCGGACGGGGAGACGTACGAGCAGTACTTC
TRBJ2-7 | few | TRBV29-1 | TRBD1 | CSVERQGTYEQYF | TGCAGCGTTGAGAGACAGGGTACCTACGAGCAGTACTTC
TRBJ2-3 | NA | TRBV5-1 | NA | CASSSTVTDTQYF | TGCGCCAGCAGCTCGACAGTTACAGATACGCAGTATTTT
TRBJ2-7 | NA | TRBV15 | TRBD2 | CATSEASGLASEQYF | TGTGCCACCAGCGAGGCCTCGGGACTAGCTTCCGAGCAGTACTTC
TRBJ1-5 | NA | TRBV5-1 | TRBD1 | CASSEGPRGQGNQPQHF | TGCGCCAGCAGCGAGGGTCCCAGGGGGCAAGGCAATCAGCCCCAGCATTTT
TRBJ2-4 | NA | TRBV14 | TRBD1 | CASSNSDRALGNIQYF | TGTGCCAGCAGCAACTCGGACAGGGCGTTGGGGAACATTCAGTACTTC
TRBJ2-2 | NA | TRBV28 | TRBD1 | CASRQGRELFF | TGTGCCAGTCGACAGGGGAGGGAGCTGTTTTTT
TRBJ1-2 | once | TRBV5-1 | NA | CASSLENREKEDGYTF | TGCGCCAGCAGCTTGGAAAACAGGGAAAAGGAGGATGGCTACACCTTC
TRBJ2-7 | NA | TRBV4-2 | NA | CASSQDRGPYEQYF | TGTGCCAGCAGCCAAGATCGGGGCCCCTACGAGCAGTACTTC
TRBJ2-7 | NA | TRBV7-9 | NA | CASSLSLTYEQYF | TGTGCCAGCAGCTTATCCCTAACCTACGAGCAGTACTTC
TRBJ2-2 | NA | TRBV5-4 | NA | CASSLDLHTGELFF | TGTGCCAGCAGCTTGGACCTCCACACCGGGGAGCTGTTTTTT